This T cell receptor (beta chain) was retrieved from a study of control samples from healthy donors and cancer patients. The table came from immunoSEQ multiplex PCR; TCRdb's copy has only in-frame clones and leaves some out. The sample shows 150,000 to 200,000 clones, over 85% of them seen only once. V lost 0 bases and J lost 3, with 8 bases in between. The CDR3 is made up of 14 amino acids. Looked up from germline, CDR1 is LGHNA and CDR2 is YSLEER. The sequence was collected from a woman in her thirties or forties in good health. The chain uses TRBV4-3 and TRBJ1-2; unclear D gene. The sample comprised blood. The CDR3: CASSQDTAYYGYTF. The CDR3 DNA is TGCGCCAGCAGCCAAGACACGGCCTACTATGGCTACACCTTC.